Listed below are T cell receptor beta chains from one sample, sequenced in a study of shared clonotypes between healthy human individuals. Some clones are missing from TCRdb's copy, which holds only in-frame ones; the method was immunoSEQ multiplex PCR. Of approximately 1.5 million clones listed, 98% are singletons. The sample comprised naive CD4+ T cells sorted from blood. Receptors were obtained from a man aged 30-40 years in good health. CDR3s include the opening cysteine and the closing phenylalanine or tryptophan. The D gene is left open where the match is weak. Clone size is given for some rows only: seen once, a few or many times, or a class if the clone is expanded.

>.|.|TRBJ1-1|TRBV5-4
CASSIAGPTNTEAFF
>.|.|TRBJ2-2|TRBV5-1
CASFNPRVATGELFF
>TRBD1|.|TRBJ2-7|TRBV4-1
CASSQDPQGVNEQYF
>.|.|TRBJ2-3|TRBV5-1
CASRPGTAGARTQYF
>.|once|TRBJ1-1|TRBV15
CATSNRTWGIEAFF
>TRBD1|.|TRBJ2-1|TRBV7-7
CASSLGTGSYNEQFF
>.|.|TRBJ2-5|TRBV15
CATARGEGLETQYF
>.|.|TRBJ2-2|TRBV19
CASSMLWPGELFF
>.|.|TRBJ2-1|TRBV11-2
CASSTRRRQGSYNEQFF
>.|.|TRBJ1-1|TRBV10-3
CATQSGNTEAFF
>TRBD2|.|TRBJ2-7|TRBV10-3
CAISESRLAGYEQYF
>TRBD2|.|TRBJ2-7|TRBV18
CASSLWGMGLGGSEQYF
>TRBD1|.|TRBJ2-3|TRBV7-9
CASQGQGTPTDTQYF
>TRBD2|.|TRBJ2-7|TRBV27
CASSLLAGGPYEQYF
>.|.|TRBJ1-4|TRBV7-9
CASSQQLATNEKLFF
>.|.|TRBJ1-5|TRBV5-4
CASSLDSGGPQHF
>TRBD1|.|TRBJ1-1|TRBV2
CASGPDRGRNTEAFF
>TRBD1|.|TRBJ1-4|TRBV2
CASVRTGGNEKLFF
>.|.|TRBJ2-3|TRBV11-2
CASSLESGAINYF
>.|.|TRBJ2-7|TRBV6-6
CASSYPDLQYF
>.|.|TRBJ2-7|TRBV29-1
CSVRKGTYEQYF
>.|.|TRBJ2-2|TRBV5-1
CASSLAGSNTGELFF
>.|.|TRBJ1-1|TRBV18
CASSPPPGRYTEAFF
>.|.|TRBJ2-5|TRBV27
CASSLGQQETQYF
>.|.|TRBJ2-7|TRBV11-2
CASSLAFGEQYF
>TRBD2|.|TRBJ2-7|TRBV5-1
CASSRGTTGYEQYF
>.|.|TRBJ1-1|TRBV2
CASSLKPNTEAFF
>.|.|TRBJ2-3|TRBV29-1
CSVGGSGTDTQYF